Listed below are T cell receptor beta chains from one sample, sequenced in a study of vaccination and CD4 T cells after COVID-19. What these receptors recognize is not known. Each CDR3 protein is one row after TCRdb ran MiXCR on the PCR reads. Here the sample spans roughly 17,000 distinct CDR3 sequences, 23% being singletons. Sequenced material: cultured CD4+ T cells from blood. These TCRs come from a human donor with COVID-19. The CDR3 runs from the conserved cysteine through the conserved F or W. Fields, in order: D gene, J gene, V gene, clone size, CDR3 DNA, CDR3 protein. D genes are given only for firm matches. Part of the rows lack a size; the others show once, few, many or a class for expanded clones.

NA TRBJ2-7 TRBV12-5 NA TGTGCTAGTGGTTTGCATGGTTCCCTGGCATGGGACTTC CASGLHGSLAWDF
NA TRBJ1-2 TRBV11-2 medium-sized TGTGCCAGCAGCTACCGAGGCGGCTACACCTTC CASSYRGGYTF
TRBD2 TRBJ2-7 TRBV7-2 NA TGTGCCAGCAGCGAACGACTAGCGGGGGACCGTACTAAGTACTTC CASSERLAGDRTKYF
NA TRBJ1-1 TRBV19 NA TGTGCCAGTAACACACAGAGGGACACTGAAGCTTTCTTT CASNTQRDTEAFF
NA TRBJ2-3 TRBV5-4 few TGTGCCAGCAGCGGAAGCTTACGCACAGATACGCAGTATTTT CASSGSLRTDTQYF
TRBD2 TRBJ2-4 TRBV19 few TGTGCCAGTAGCCGTAGGGGGACTAGCCCTTCTGGGGCCAAAAACATTCAGTACTTC CASSRRGTSPSGAKNIQYF
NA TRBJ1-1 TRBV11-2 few TGTGCCAGCAGCTTTGGGCGGGAGAACACTGAAGCTTTCTTT CASSFGRENTEAFF
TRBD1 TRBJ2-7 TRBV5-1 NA TGCGCCAGCAGCTTTGGGGACAGTCCGTACGAGCAGTACTTC CASSFGDSPYEQYF
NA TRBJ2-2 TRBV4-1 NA TGCGCCAGCAGCGCACCAGAGCGGAACACCGGGGAGCTGTTTTTT CASSAPERNTGELFF
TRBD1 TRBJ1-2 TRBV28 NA TGTGCCATCACCGGGACAGGGGGGTATGGCTACACCTTC CAITGTGGYGYTF
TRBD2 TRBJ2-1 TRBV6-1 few TGTGCCAGCAGTGAAGCAAGGCGGGGAGGGTACAATGAGCAGTTCTTC CASSEARRGGYNEQFF
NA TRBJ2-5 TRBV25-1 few TGTGCCAGCAGTTATGGACAGCAAGAGACCCAGTACTTC CASSYGQQETQYF
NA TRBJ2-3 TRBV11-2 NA TGTGCCAGCAGCTTAGGACTCATCCCAGATACGCAGTATTTT CASSLGLIPDTQYF
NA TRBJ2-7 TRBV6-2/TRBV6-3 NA TGTGCCAGCAATAACAGGGTCTACGAGCAGTACTTC CASNNRVYEQYF
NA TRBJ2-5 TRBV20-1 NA TGCAGTGCTAGCGTATCGGAGACCCAGTACTTC CSASVSETQYF
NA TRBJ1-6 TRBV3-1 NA TGTGCCAGCAGCCAAGCCCCAGGGATAAGCAATTCACCCCTCCACTTT CASSQAPGISNSPLHF
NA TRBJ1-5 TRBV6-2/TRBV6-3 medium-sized TGTGCCAGCAGCTCCGGGACGCGGAGTCAGCCCCAGCATTTT CASSSGTRSQPQHF
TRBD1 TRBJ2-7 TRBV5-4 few TGTGCCAGCAGCTGGACAGGTAGCTCCTACGAGCAGTACTTC CASSWTGSSYEQYF
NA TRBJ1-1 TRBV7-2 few TGTGCCAGCACCGTAGCGAGCATGAACACTGAAGCTTTCTTT CASTVASMNTEAFF
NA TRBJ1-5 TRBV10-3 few TGTGCCATCAGTGAGTCTGAGAACGGGCCCCAGCATTTT CAISESENGPQHF
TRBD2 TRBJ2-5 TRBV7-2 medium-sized TGTGCCAGCAGCTTAATTAGACTGGGGGGGGCCCAGTACTTC CASSLIRLGGAQYF
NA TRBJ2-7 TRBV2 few TGTGCCAGCAGTGATCCAGCGTTTGACTCCTACGAGCAGTACTTC CASSDPAFDSYEQYF
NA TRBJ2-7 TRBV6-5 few TGTGCCAGCAGTTACACTACTGGCGGGGCCTACGAGCAGTACTTC CASSYTTGGAYEQYF
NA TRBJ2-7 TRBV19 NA TGTGCCAGTAGTACGGCGCTGGGACAGCAGTACTTC CASSTALGQQYF
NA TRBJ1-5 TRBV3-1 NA TGTGCCAGCAGCCAACAGGGAGTTCGGCCCCAGCATTTT CASSQQGVRPQHF
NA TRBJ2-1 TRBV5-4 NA TGTGCCAGCAGCTTATCGGGATACAATGAGCAGTTCTTC CASSLSGYNEQFF
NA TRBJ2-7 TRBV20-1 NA TGCAGTGTTCCGATACAGGTCCTAAGCTCCTACGAGCAGTACTTC CSVPIQVLSSYEQYF
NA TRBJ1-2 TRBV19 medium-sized TGTGCCAGTAGTATAGCTGGGGGACGTGACTATGGCTACACCTTC CASSIAGGRDYGYTF
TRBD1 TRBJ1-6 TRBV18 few TGTGCCAGCTCACCGCTGGACAGGGGAGGTGGTTCACCCCTCCACTTT CASSPLDRGGGSPLHF
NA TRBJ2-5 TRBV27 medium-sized TGTGCCAGCAGTTTAGGACGGATCCAAGAGACCCAGTACTTC CASSLGRIQETQYF
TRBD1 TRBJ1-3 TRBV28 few TGTGCCAGCAGTACAGGGGCGAATTCTGGAAACACCATATATTTT CASSTGANSGNTIYF
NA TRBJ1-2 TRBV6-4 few TGTGCCAGCAGCGAAACCCGAGGCTATGGCTACACCTTC CASSETRGYGYTF
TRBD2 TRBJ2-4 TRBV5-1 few TGCGCCAGCAGCCCTAGCGGGGAGGGCATTCAGTACTTC CASSPSGEGIQYF
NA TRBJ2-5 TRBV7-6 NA TGTGCCAGCAGCTTAGTGAAAGAGACCCAGTACTTC CASSLVKETQYF
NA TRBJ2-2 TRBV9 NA TGTGCCAGCAGCGTAGAACAGGCTTTTACCGGGGAGCTGTTTTTT CASSVEQAFTGELFF
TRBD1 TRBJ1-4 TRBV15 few TGTGCCACCAGCAGTGAACAGGGGACTAATGAAAAACTGTTTTTT CATSSEQGTNEKLFF
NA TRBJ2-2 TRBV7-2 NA TGTGCCAGCAGCTCAGGACAGAACACCGGGGGGCTGTTTTTT CASSSGQNTGGLFF
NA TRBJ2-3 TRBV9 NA TGTGCCAGCAGCACCACAGGGAGTACAGATACGCAGTATTTT CASSTTGSTDTQYF
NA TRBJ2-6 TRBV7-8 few TGTGCCAGCAGCCGGCCAGGGGACGGGGCCAACGTCCTGACTTTC CASSRPGDGANVLTF
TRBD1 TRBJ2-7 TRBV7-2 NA TGTGCCAGCAGCACCCGACAGGGTGGCTACGAGCAGTACTTC CASSTRQGGYEQYF
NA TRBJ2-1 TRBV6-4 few TGTGCCAGCAGTGAGAATCGTGACGGGGGATTTGAGCAGTTCTTC CASSENRDGGFEQFF
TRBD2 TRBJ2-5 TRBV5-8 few TGTGCCAGCAGCTTCCTAGCGGGGGAGACCCAGTACTTC CASSFLAGETQYF
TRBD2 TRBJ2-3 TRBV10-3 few TGTGCCATCCGCGCGGGGACTAGCGGGGGAAAGACAGATACGCAGTATTTT CAIRAGTSGGKTDTQYF
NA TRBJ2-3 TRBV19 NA TGTGCCAGTAGAGAAGGAGGCACAGATACGCAGTATTTT CASREGGTDTQYF
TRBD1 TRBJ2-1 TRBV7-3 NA TGTGCCAGCAGCCCAAGACAGGGGTCACGGGAGCAGTTCTTC CASSPRQGSREQFF
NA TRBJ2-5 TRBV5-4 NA TGTGCCAGCAGCTTTAGGGTTAATCAAGAGACCCAGTACTTC CASSFRVNQETQYF
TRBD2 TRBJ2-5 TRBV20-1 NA TGCAGTGCCACGGGGGGCCAAGAGACCCAGTACTTC CSATGGQETQYF
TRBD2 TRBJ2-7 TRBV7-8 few TGTGCCAGCAGCTCCCCGGGACTAGCGGGGGGTCTATCCTACGAGCAGTACTTC CASSSPGLAGGLSYEQYF
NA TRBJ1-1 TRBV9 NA TGTGCCAGCAGCGTAGAGGGCGGGCGGCGTAACACTGAAGCTTTCTTT CASSVEGGRRNTEAFF
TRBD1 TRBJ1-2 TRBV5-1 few TGCGCCAGCAGCTTGGCCTCAGGGGGCGATGGCTACACCTTC CASSLASGGDGYTF
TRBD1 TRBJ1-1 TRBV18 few TGTGCCAGTCGACAGGGGAGGGAAACTGAAGCTTTCTTT CASRQGRETEAFF
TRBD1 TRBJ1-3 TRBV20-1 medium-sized TGCAGTGCTAGCGACGAGGCCGGGACAGGGACTGGAAACACCATATATTTT CSASDEAGTGTGNTIYF
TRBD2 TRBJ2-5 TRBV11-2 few TGTGCCAGCAGCCGAGGGACTAGCGGGGGGGATCAAGAGACCCAGTACTTC CASSRGTSGGDQETQYF
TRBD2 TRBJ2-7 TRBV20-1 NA TGCAGTGCCGAGAGCGGGGGTAGGGGCGAGCAGTACTTC CSAESGGRGEQYF